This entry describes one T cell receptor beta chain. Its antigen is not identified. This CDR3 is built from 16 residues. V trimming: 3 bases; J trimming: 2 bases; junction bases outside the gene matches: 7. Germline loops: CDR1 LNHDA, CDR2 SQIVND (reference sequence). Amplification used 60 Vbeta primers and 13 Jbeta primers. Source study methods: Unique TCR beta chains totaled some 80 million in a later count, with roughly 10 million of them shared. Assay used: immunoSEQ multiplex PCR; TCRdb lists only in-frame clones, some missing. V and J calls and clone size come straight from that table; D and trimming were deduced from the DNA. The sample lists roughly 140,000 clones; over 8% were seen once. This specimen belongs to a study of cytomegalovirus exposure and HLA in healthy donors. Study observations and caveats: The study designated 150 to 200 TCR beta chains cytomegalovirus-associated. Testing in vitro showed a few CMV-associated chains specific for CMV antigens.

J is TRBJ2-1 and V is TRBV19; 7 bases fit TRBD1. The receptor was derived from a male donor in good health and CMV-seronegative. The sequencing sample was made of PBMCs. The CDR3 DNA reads TGTGCCAGTAGTATTTCTCGGGGACAGCCCTACAATGAGCAGTTCTTC. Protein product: CASSISRGQPYNEQFF.